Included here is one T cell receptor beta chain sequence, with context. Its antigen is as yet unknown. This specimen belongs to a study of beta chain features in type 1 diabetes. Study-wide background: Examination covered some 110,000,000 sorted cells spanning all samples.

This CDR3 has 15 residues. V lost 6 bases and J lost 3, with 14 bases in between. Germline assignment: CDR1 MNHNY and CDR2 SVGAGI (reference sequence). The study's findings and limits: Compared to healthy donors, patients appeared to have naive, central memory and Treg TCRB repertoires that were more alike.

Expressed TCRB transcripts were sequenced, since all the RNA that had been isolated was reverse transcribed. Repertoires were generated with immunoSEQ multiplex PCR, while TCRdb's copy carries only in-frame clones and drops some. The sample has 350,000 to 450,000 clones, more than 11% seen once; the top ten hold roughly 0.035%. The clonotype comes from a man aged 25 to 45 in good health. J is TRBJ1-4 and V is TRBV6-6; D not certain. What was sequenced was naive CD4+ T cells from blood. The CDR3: CASSHSWGANEKLFF. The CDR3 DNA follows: TGTGCCAGCAGCCACTCCTGGGGAGCTAATGAAAAACTGTTTTTT.